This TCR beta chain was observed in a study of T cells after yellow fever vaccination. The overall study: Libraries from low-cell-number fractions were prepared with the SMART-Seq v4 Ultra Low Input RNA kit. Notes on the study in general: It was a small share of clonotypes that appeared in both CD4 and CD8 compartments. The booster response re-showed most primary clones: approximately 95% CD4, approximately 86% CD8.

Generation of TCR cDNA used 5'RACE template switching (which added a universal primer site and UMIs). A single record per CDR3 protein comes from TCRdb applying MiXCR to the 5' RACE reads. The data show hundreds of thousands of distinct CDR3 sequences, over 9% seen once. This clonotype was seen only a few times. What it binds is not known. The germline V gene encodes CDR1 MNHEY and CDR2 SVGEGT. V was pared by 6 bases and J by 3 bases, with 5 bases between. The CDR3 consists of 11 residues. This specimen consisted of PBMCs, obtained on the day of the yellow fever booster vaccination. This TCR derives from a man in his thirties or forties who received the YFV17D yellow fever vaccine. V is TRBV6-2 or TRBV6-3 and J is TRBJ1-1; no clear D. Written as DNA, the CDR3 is TGTGCCAGCAGCATGGACACTGAAGCTTTCTTT. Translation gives CASSMDTEAFF.